These 4 T cell receptor beta chains were all obtained from the same sample, sequenced in a study of regulatory T cells in long-lasting Graves disease. Building the TCR beta libraries relied on iRepertoire HTBI primers, and CDR3 regions underwent Arm-PCR. MiXCR, run by TCRdb on the multiplex PCR reads, gives a single entry per CDR3 protein. This table has hundreds of thousands of distinct CDR3 sequences, roughly 15% appearing once. As to time point: newly diagnosed GD, antithyroid drugs for less than 3 months. RNA from PBMCs was the source of the TCR library. These data also featured in a second study, about T cells in Graves' hyperthyroidism and ophthalmopathy.

The sequencing used peripheral blood mononuclear cells (PBMCs), collected at new diagnosis, from a patient treated with antithyroid drugs. The receptor set was obtained from a woman under 40 with Graves disease.

Notes on this clonotype: The conserved phenylalanine or tryptophan is not found at the CDR3 terminus, so this likely reflects a read error. The chain uses TRBV7-2 and TRBJ2-3; D unresolved. The ends were cut back, 2 bases at V and 0 bases at J, with 6 bases in the middle. This CDR3 spans 14 amino acids. The V gene's germline CDR1 is SGHTA and CDR2 FQGNSA. CDR3 bases: TGTGCCAGCAGCTTACCTAAGAGCACAGATACGCAGTATCTT. As protein: CASSLPKSTDTQYL.

This chain connects TRBV7-6 to TRBJ1-6; D is unclear. Germline CDR1 and CDR2: SGHVS and FNYEAQ. V was trimmed by 5 bases and J by 9 bases, leaving 14 bases between them. The CDR3 sequence is 14 residues long. For the CDR3, the DNA is TGTGCCAGCAGCCAGGACGGGTTTGGTTCACCCCTCCACTTT. This codes for CASSQDGFGSPLHF.

V and J are TRBV11-2 and TRBJ2-6; weak D call: TRBD2 (6 bases). The CDR3 has 17 residues. V was trimmed by 3 bases and J by 1 base, leaving 13 bases between them. Germline CDR1 is SGHAT and CDR2 is FQNNGV. CDR3 bases: TGTGCCAGCAGCTTTGTCTCGGGAGTATCTGGGGCCAACGTCCTGACTTTC. Translated, it gives CASSFVSGVSGANVLTF. The full variable domain, with the rest looked up from reference TRBV11-2 and TRBJ2-6, is EAGVAQSPRYKIIEKRQSVAFWCNPISGHATLYWYQQILGQGPKLLIQFQNNGVVDDSQLPKDRFSAERLKGVDSTLKIQPAKLEDSAVYLCASSFVSGVSGANVLTFGAGSRLTVL.

This clonotype was counted a few times. The gene calls are TRBV19 and TRBJ1-5; D is undetermined. CDR3 length equals 15 residues. Germline lookup yields CDR1 LNHDA and CDR2 SQIVND (reference sequence). V lost 6 bases and J lost 3, with 15 bases in between. CDR3 loop: CASSQRRHPNQPQHF. In DNA, the CDR3 is TGTGCCAGTAGCCAAAGGAGACACCCCAATCAGCCCCAGCATTTT.